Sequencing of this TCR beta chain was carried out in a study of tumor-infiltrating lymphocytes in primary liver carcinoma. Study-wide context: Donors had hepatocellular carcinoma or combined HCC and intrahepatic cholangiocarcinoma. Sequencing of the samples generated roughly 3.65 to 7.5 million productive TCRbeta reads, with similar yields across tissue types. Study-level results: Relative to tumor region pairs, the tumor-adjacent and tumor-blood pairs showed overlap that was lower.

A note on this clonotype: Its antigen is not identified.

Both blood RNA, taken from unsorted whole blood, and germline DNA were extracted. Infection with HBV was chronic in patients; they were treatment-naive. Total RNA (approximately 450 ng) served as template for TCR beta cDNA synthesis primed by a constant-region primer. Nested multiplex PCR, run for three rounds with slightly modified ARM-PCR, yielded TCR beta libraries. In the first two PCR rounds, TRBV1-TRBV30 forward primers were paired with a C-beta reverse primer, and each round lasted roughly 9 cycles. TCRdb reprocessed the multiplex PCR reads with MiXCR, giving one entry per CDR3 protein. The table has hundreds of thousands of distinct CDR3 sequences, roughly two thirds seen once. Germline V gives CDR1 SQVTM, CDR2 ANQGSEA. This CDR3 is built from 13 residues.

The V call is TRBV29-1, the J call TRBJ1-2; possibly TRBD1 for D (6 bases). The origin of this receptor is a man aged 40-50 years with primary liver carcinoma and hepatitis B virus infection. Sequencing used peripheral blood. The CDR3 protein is CSVRDTTNYGYTF. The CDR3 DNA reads TGCAGTGTTAGGGACACCACTAACTATGGCTACACCTTC.